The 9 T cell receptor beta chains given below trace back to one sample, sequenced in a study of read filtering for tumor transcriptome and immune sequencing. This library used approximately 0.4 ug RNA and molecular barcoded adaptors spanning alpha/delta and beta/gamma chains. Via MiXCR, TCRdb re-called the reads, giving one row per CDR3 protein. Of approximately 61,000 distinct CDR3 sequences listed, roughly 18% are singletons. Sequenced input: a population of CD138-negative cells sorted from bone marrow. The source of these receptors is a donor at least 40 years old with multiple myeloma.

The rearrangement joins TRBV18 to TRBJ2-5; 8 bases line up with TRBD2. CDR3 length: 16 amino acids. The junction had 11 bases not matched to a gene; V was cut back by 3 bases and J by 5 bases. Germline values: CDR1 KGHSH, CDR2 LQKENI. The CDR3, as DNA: TGTGCCAGCTCACCTCAACGCGGGAGGAGTGAGGAGACCCAGTACTTC. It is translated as CASSPQRGRSEETQYF.

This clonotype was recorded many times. CDR3 nucleotides: TGCAGCGTTGCCCCAGCGGGGGCCGAAGAGACCCAGTACTTC. It specifies CSVAPAGAEETQYF. This chain joins TRBV29-1 and TRBJ2-5; 8 nucleotides align to TRBD2. The ends lost 4 bases at V and 3 bases at J; junction bases unmatched: 7. Germline values: CDR1 SQVTM, CDR2 ANQGSEA. There are 14 residues in the CDR3.

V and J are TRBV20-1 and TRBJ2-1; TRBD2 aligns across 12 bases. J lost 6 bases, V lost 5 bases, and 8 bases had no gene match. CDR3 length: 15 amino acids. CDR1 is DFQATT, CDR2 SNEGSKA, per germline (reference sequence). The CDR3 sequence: CSALQATSGGNEQFF. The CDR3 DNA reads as TGCAGTGCTCTTCAGGCGACTAGCGGGGGCAATGAGCAGTTCTTC.

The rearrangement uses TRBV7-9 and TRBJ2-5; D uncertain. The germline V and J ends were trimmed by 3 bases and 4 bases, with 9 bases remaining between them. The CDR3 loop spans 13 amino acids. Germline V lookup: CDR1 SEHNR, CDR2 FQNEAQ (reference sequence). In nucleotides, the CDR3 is TGTGCCAGCAGCTTGGCAACAGTAGAGACCCAGTACTTC. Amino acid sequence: CASSLATVETQYF.

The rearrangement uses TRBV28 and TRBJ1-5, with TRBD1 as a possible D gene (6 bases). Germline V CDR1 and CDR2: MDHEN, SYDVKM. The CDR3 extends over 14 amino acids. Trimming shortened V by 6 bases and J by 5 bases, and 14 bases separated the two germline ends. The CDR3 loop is CASRMGGGHQPQHF. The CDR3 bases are TGTGCCAGCAGAATGGGGGGGGGGCATCAGCCCCAGCATTTT.

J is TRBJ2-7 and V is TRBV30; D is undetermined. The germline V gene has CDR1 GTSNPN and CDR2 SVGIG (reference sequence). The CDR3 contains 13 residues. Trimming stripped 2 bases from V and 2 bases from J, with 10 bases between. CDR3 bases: TGTGCCTGGAGTAGGCAGGCCGCCTACGAGCAGTACTTC. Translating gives CAWSRQAAYEQYF.

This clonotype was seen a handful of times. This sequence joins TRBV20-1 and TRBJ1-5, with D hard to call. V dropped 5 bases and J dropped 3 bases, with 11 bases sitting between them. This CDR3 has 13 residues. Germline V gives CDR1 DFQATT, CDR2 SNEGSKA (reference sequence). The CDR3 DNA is TGCAGTGCTGGAGGCGAAGCCAATCAGCCCCAGCATTTT. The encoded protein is CSAGGEANQPQHF.

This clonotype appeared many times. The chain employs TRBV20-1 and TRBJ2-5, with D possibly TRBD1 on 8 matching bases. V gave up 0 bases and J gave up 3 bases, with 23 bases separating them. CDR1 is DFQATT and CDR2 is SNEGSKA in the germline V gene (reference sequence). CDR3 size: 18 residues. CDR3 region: CSARDQSALTGGEETQYF. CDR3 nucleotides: TGCAGTGCTAGAGATCAGTCTGCACTCACAGGGGGGGAAGAGACCCAGTACTTC.

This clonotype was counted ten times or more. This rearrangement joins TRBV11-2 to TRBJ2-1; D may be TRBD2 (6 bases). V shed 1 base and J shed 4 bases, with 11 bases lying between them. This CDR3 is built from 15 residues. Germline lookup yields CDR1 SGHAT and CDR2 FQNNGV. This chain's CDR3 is CASSLAAGMYNEQFF. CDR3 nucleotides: TGTGCCAGCAGCTTAGCTGCGGGAATGTACAATGAGCAGTTCTTC.